The 25 T cell receptor beta chains reported below all come from one sample, sequenced in a study of response to subunit inactivated influenza vaccine. TCRdb fed the RT-PCR reads into MiXCR, producing one record per CDR3 protein. The sample shows hundreds of thousands of distinct CDR3 sequences, more than 11% of them seen only once. The material was PBMCs from blood, obtained around two weeks before vaccination. Every receptor here comes from a man between 45 and 60 years old who received an inactivated influenza vaccine.

This clonotype came up many times. This rearrangement joins TRBV29-1 to TRBJ2-1; D is unresolved. Trimming removed 3 bases from V and 5 bases from J, with 8 bases in between. This CDR3 has 12 residues. CDR1 and CDR2 (germline): SQVTM, ANQGSEA. The CDR3 region has the DNA TGCAGCGTTGACCTGGGCCACAATGAGCAGTTCTTC. Translation: CSVDLGHNEQFF.

This clonotype has more than one count but fewer than ten. V is TRBV25-1 and J is TRBJ2-3, with D uncertain. This CDR3 contains 14 residues. V was clipped by 1 base and J by 6 bases, with 11 bases between them. CDR1 is MGHDK and CDR2 is SYGVNS in the germline V gene. CDR3 sequence: CASSELGVPDTQYF. The CDR3 DNA is TGTGCCAGCAGTGAATTGGGCGTACCTGATACGCAGTATTTT.

This chain links TRBV5-1 with TRBJ2-3, with D possibly matching TRBD2 (6 bases). The V gene lost 3 bases and the J gene lost 0 bases, with 14 bases spanning the gap. Germline V gene sequence: CDR1 SGHRS, CDR2 YFSETQ. The CDR3 totals 16 residues. CDR3 DNA: TGCGCCAGCAGCTCGCGCGGGGATTCTAGCACAGATACGCAGTATTTT. It yields the protein CASSSRGDSSTDTQYF.

The chain has TRBV20-1 and TRBJ2-5; 7 bases match TRBD1. V was clipped by 6 bases and J by 2 bases; unmatched bases: 6. CDR1 is DFQATT and CDR2 is SNEGSKA in the germline V gene (reference sequence). The CDR3 contains 13 residues. The CDR3: CSANDRVQETQYF. The CDR3 DNA follows: TGCAGTGCAAATGACAGGGTTCAAGAGACCCAGTACTTC.

This clonotype turned up a few times. V and J are TRBV30 and TRBJ1-3; D is undetermined. CDR3 length: 15 amino acids. CDR1 and CDR2 (germline): GTSNPN, SVGIG (reference sequence). V lost 3 bases, J lost 3 bases, and 15 bases lay in between. The DNA of the CDR3 is TGTGCCTGGAGCTTGGACCAGTGGTATGGAAACACCATATATTTT. This sequence encodes CAWSLDQWYGNTIYF.

Only a few counts were recorded for this clonotype. This chain joins TRBV28 and TRBJ2-1; the match to TRBD2 covers 9 bases. The CDR3 extends over 14 amino acids. Unmatched junction bases numbered 4, after V lost 3 bases and J lost 7 bases. From germline, CDR1 is MDHEN and CDR2 SYDVKM. The CDR3 protein is CASSFTSGLNEQFF. The CDR3 DNA follows: TGTGCCAGCAGTTTCACTAGCGGGCTTAATGAGCAGTTCTTC.

This clonotype was seen a few times. The chain links TRBV6-2 or TRBV6-3 to TRBJ1-1; D is ambiguous. V was pared by 3 bases and J by 7 bases, with 15 bases between. Germline V gene lookup returns CDR1 MNHEY and CDR2 SVGEGT. There are 14 residues in the CDR3. The CDR3 loop reads CASSYLGGRSEAFF. The CDR3 nucleotides are TGTGCCAGCAGTTATTTGGGCGGGCGGAGTGAAGCTTTCTTT.

The table lists this clonotype with a few counts. The genes are TRBV12-5 and TRBJ2-1, with TRBD2 matching over 10 bases. The junction had 7 bases not matched to a gene; V was cut back by 5 bases and J by 0 bases. There are 17 residues in the CDR3. The germline gives CDR1 LGHNT, CDR2 FRNRAP. This CDR3 reads CASGGLAELRSYNEQFF. The CDR3 region has the DNA TGTGCTAGTGGTGGACTAGCGGAACTGCGCTCCTACAATGAGCAGTTCTTC.

This sequence joins TRBV2 and TRBJ2-6, with TRBD2 as a possible D gene (6 bases). With 8 bases removed from V and 0 bases from J, the gap between germline ends came to 26 bases. Germline V gene sequence: CDR1 SNHLY, CDR2 FYNNEI. This CDR3 has 20 residues. The CDR3 protein is CASFFTPGRRASSGANVLTF. In nucleotides, the CDR3 is TGTGCCAGCTTTTTCACCCCGGGACGGAGGGCTAGCTCTGGGGCCAACGTCCTGACTTTC.

In this sample, this clonotype turned up many times. The chain is built from TRBV12-3 or TRBV12-4 and TRBJ1-2; D is perhaps TRBD1 (5 bases). Trimming pared 4 bases from V and 0 bases from J, leaving 12 bases between. The length of the CDR3 is 15 residues. CDR3 sequence (DNA): TGTGCCAGCAGTTCGACAGTTTCAGCTAACTATGGCTACACCTTC. Encoded protein: CASSSTVSANYGYTF.

This clonotype was seen only a few times. The chain couples TRBV4-3 to TRBJ1-6; D perhaps matches TRBD1 (6 bases). This CDR3 has 15 amino acids. V was clipped by 1 base and J by 9 bases, with 13 bases between them. Germline-derived CDR1 and CDR2 are LGHNA and YSLEER. DNA of the CDR3: TGCGCCAGCAGCCAAGGACAGGTGCTCGGTTCACCCCTCCACTTT. As protein: CASSQGQVLGSPLHF.

This rearrangement joins TRBV6-1 to TRBJ2-5; tentative D call: TRBD1 (7 bases). Germline V lookup: CDR1 MNHNS, CDR2 SASEGT. Trimming pared 6 bases from V and 1 base from J, leaving 12 bases between. This CDR3 has 14 amino acids. CDR3 coding DNA: TGTGCCAGCAGACGCGGGACAGTCCAAGAGACCCAGTACTTC. Its translation: CASRRGTVQETQYF.

The rearrangement joins TRBV4-3 to TRBJ2-3, with 13 nucleotides matching TRBD2. The germline V gene encodes CDR1 LGHNA and CDR2 YSLEER. The CDR3 spans 18 residues. The V segment lost 1 base and the J segment 0 bases; nucleotides outside the gene matches: 4. CDR3 protein: CASSQAGTSGKSTDTQYF. In nucleotides, the CDR3 is TGCGCCAGCAGCCAAGCCGGGACTAGCGGGAAAAGCACAGATACGCAGTATTTT.

This chain links TRBV6-1 with TRBJ1-1; 7 nucleotides agree with TRBD1. V dropped 6 bases and J dropped 0; count of bases not matched to a gene: 10. The length of the CDR3 is 16 residues. Germline V gene lookup returns CDR1 MNHNS and CDR2 SASEGT. This CDR3 reads CASSGTAGLMNTEAFF. DNA for the CDR3: TGTGCCAGCAGCGGGACAGCGGGTCTGATGAACACTGAAGCTTTCTTT.

The chain links TRBV20-1 to TRBJ2-7, with 10 bases lining up with TRBD2. The CDR3 is 17 residues long. The ends lost 1 base at V and 2 bases at J; junction bases unmatched: 11. Germline lookup yields CDR1 DFQATT and CDR2 SNEGSKA (reference sequence). For the CDR3, the DNA is TGCAGTGCTAGAGTGGGGCTAGCGGGAGAGATCACCTACGAGCAGTACTTC. This codes for CSARVGLAGEITYEQYF.

The chain recombines TRBV3-1 with TRBJ2-7; either TRBD1 or TRBD2 may supply D (5 bases each). V was trimmed by 4 bases and J by 5 bases, leaving 15 bases between them. This CDR3 is 14 amino acids long. CDR1 and CDR2 from the germline V gene are LGHDT and YNNKEL (reference sequence). The CDR3 coding sequence is TGTGCCAGCAGCCCCGGGACCCCTCGGCACGAGCAGTACTTC. Translating gives CASSPGTPRHEQYF.

This clonotype was counted between two and nine times. The V gene is TRBV6-1, the J gene TRBJ2-7, with a weak D call TRBD2 (5 bases). The CDR3 sequence is 14 residues long. In germline, CDR1 is MNHNS, CDR2 SASEGT. The ends were cut back, 6 bases at V and 1 base at J, with 13 bases in the middle. CDR3 protein: CASRAAGSSYEQYF. CDR3 nucleotide sequence: TGTGCCAGCAGGGCCGCGGGCAGTTCCTACGAGCAGTACTTC.

This clonotype was picked up a small number of times. The V gene is TRBV11-2, the J gene TRBJ2-7; unclear D gene. Germline V gene data show CDR1 as SGHAT and CDR2 as FQNNGV. This CDR3 contains 13 residues. V lost 3 bases, J lost 5 bases, and 11 bases lay in between. DNA of the CDR3: TGTGCCAGCAGCTTGCCCCCTTCGCACGAGCAGTACTTC. It yields the protein CASSLPPSHEQYF. Using reference TRBV11-2 and TRBJ2-7 for the parts outside the CDR3, the full variable domain is EAGVAQSPRYKIIEKRQSVAFWCNPISGHATLYWYQQILGQGPKLLIQFQNNGVVDDSQLPKDRFSAERLKGVDSTLKIQPAKLEDSAVYLCASSLPPSHEQYFGPGTRLTVT.

This clonotype occurred a few times. For the CDR3, the DNA is TGTGCCACCAGTGATCCGACTGGGTCCGGTAGGAATGAGCAGTTCTTC. Its protein is CATSDPTGSGRNEQFF. This chain uses TRBV24-1 with TRBJ2-1; no clear D. V lost 3 bases, J lost 7 bases, and 18 bases lay in between. Germline V gene data show CDR1 as KGHDR and CDR2 as SFDVKD. The CDR3 contains 16 residues.

This clonotype was seen only a few times. V gene TRBV3-1 combines with J gene TRBJ1-4; D is possibly TRBD1 (5 bases). CDR3 length equals 13 residues. Germline CDR1 and CDR2: LGHDT and YNNKEL (reference sequence). Trimming removed 4 bases from V and 8 bases from J, with 11 bases in between. The DNA of the CDR3 is TGTGCCAGCAGCCCGGGACCGACAGAAAAACTGTTTTTT. Translation: CASSPGPTEKLFF. Full variable domain (remainder filled in from reference TRBV3-1 and TRBJ1-4): DTAVSQTPKYLVTQMGNDKSIKCEQNLGHDTMYWYKQDSKKFLKIMFSYNNKELIINETVPNRFSPKSPDKAHLNLHINSLELGDSAVYFCASSPGPTEKLFFGSGTQLSVL.

The chain links TRBV7-9 to TRBJ1-6, with 7 bases identical to TRBD1. CDR3 length: 15 residues. The germline gives CDR1 SEHNR, CDR2 FQNEAQ (reference sequence). J gave up 10 bases and V 4 bases, and 10 bases lay outside the gene matches. The CDR3 sequence is CASSSEQGVRSPLHF. CDR3 nucleotides: TGTGCCAGCAGCTCGGAGCAGGGGGTTCGGTCACCCCTCCACTTT. Using reference TRBV7-9 and TRBJ1-6 for the parts outside the CDR3, the full variable domain is DTGVSQNPRHKITKRGQNVTFRCDPISEHNRLYWYRQTLGQGPEFLTYFQNEAQLEKSRLLSDRFSAERPKGSFSTLEIQRTEQGDSAMYLCASSSEQGVRSPLHFGNGTRLTVT.

This clonotype was detected a few times. The genes are TRBV4-3 and TRBJ1-1; maybe TRBD1 (5 bases). Trimming took 0 bases from V and 5 from J, leaving 10 bases between them. This CDR3 is 14 amino acids long. From germline, CDR1 is LGHNA and CDR2 YSLEER. The CDR3 region has the DNA TGCGCCAGCAGCCAAGACGGGAGGGGAACTGAAGCTTTCTTT. It specifies CASSQDGRGTEAFF.

In its sample, this clonotype was seen a few times. The V and J genes are TRBV20-1 and TRBJ1-1, with 9 nucleotides matching TRBD1. Germline V gene data show CDR1 as DFQATT and CDR2 as SNEGSKA (reference sequence). This CDR3 has 15 amino acids. V was pared by 3 bases and J by 0 bases, with 5 bases of the junction left unmatched. CDR3 in DNA: TGCAGTGCTAGGACAGGGGGGACTGTGAACACTGAAGCTTTCTTT. This sequence encodes CSARTGGTVNTEAFF.

The chain couples TRBV20-1 to TRBJ2-1; 10 nucleotides match TRBD2. The V segment lost 5 bases and the J segment 6 bases; nucleotides outside the gene matches: 4. Germline values: CDR1 DFQATT, CDR2 SNEGSKA (reference sequence). This CDR3 spans 13 amino acids. CDR3 protein: CSAGAGGPNEQFF. The CDR3 DNA sequence: TGCAGTGCTGGAGCGGGGGGGCCCAATGAGCAGTTCTTC.

This clonotype was counted between two and nine times. V usage is TRBV10-3 and J usage is TRBJ1-1; D unresolved. The V gene lost 0 bases and the J gene lost 1 base, with 6 bases spanning the gap. Germline V gene lookup returns CDR1 ENHRY and CDR2 SYGVKD. The CDR3 runs 14 residues. CDR3 amino acids: CAISESVRNTEAFF. The CDR3 coding sequence is TGTGCCATCAGTGAGTCGGTCAGGAACACTGAAGCTTTCTTT.